Each of the 9 T cell receptor beta chains below was sequenced from the same sample in a study of blood T cell repertoires in COVID-19. Measured with immunoSEQ multiplex PCR; TCRdb has only the in-frame clones, and not every one. The top ten hold under 0.85% of the sample, which has 450,000 to 600,000 clones, roughly 90% seen once. The material sequenced was PBMCs or T cells enriched from blood (not recorded which). Receptor source: a woman between 18 and 30 years old who had recovered from COVID-19.

The CDR3 loop is CASSLGPSTEAFF. The DNA of the CDR3 is TGTGCCAGCAGCTTGGGCCCTAGCACTGAAGCTTTCTTT. The chain is built from TRBV5-6 and TRBJ1-1; no clear D gene. The V end lost 0 bases, the J end lost 4 bases, and 7 bases lay between the germline ends. In germline, CDR1 is SGHDT, CDR2 YYEEEE. The CDR3 is 13 amino acids.

The chain uses TRBV5-1 and TRBJ2-6; D gene unclear. V was clipped by 0 bases and J by 0 bases, with 7 bases between them. CDR1 and CDR2 from the germline V gene are SGHRS and YFSETQ. The CDR3 totals 16 residues. The CDR3 sequence: CASSLDSFSGANVLTF. CDR3 sequence (DNA): TGCGCCAGCAGCTTGGACAGCTTCTCTGGGGCCAACGTCCTGACTTTC.

The chain carries TRBV6-1 and TRBJ1-2; 8 bases are shared with TRBD1. CDR3 size: 16 residues. Germline V gene data show CDR1 as MNHNS and CDR2 as SASEGT. J was trimmed by 6 bases and V by 3 bases; bases with no gene match: 12. Written as DNA, the CDR3 is TGTGCCAGCAGTGATCATGTACAGGGGGTAGAAGATGGCTACACCTTC. It yields the protein CASSDHVQGVEDGYTF.

The chain joins TRBV11-2 to TRBJ2-3; TRBD1 matches at 7 bases. Germline V gene sequence: CDR1 SGHAT, CDR2 FQNNGV. Losses at the gene ends were 1 base for V and 3 bases for J; bases not matched to a gene: 7. The CDR3 runs 16 residues. CDR3 residues: CASSLGGGAGTDTQYF. The CDR3 DNA sequence: TGTGCCAGCAGCTTAGGAGGGGGCGCGGGTACAGATACGCAGTATTTT.

The rearrangement joins TRBV27 to TRBJ2-7; TRBD2 might be the D (6 bases). CDR1 MNHEY and CDR2 SMNVEV come from the germline V gene (reference sequence). V lost 3 bases and J lost 7, with 16 bases in between. This CDR3 spans 14 amino acids. CDR3 amino acids: CASSFGGAAGEQYF. CDR3 DNA sequence: TGTGCCAGCAGTTTTGGCGGGGCCGCGGGGGAGCAGTACTTC.

The rearrangement links TRBV9 to TRBJ1-1, with D maybe TRBD1 (6 bases). The V end lost 3 bases, the J end lost 9 bases, and 12 bases lay between the germline ends. Germline CDR1 and CDR2: SGDLS and YYNGEE. This CDR3 is built from 12 residues. The DNA of the CDR3 is TGTGCCAGCAGCGAAGGGGGTAAGCAAGCTTTCTTT. Translation gives CASSEGGKQAFF.

The V gene is TRBV28, the J gene TRBJ1-1; D ambiguous. Germline values: CDR1 MDHEN, CDR2 SYDVKM. The CDR3 loop spans 12 amino acids. V was cut by 6 bases and J by 1 base, with 6 bases left in between. The CDR3 nucleotides read TGTGCCAGCAGAAGTAGGAACACTGAAGCTTTCTTT. It encodes CASRSRNTEAFF.

The V gene is TRBV30, the J gene TRBJ1-2, with D uncertain. Per germline, CDR1 GTSNPN and CDR2 SVGIG (reference sequence). V was clipped by 4 bases and J by 6 bases, with 15 bases between them. The CDR3 is 13 amino acids. CDR3 in DNA: TGTGCCTGGAACCCGCTAGGTGGTAATGGCTACACCTTC. As protein: CAWNPLGGNGYTF.

This chain links TRBV28 with TRBJ1-3; possible D gene TRBD1, 5 bases. The V gene lost 8 bases and the J gene lost 2 bases, with 10 bases spanning the gap. The length of the CDR3 is 13 residues. Looked up from germline, CDR1 is MDHEN and CDR2 is SYDVKM. The CDR3 loop is CASHRGTGNTIYF. The CDR3 DNA follows: TGTGCCAGCCACCGGGGGACTGGAAACACCATATATTTT.